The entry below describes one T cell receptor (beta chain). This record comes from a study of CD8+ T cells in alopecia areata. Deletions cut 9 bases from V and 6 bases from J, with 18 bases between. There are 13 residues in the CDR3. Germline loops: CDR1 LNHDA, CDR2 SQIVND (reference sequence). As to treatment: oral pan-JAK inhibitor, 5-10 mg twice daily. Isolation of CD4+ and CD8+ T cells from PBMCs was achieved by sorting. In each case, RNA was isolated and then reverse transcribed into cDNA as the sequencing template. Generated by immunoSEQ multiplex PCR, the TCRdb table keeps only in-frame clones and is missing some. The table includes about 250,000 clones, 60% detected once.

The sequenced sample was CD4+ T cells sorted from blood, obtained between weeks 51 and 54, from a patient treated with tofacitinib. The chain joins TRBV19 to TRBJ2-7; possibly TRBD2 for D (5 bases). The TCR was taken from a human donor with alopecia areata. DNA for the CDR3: TGTGCCAGCTCGGAAGCGGCCGGGCGCGAGCAGTACTTC. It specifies CASSEAAGREQYF.